Included here is one TCR beta chain sequence, with context. The antigen is undetermined. V lost 5 bases and J 0 bases, leaving 14 bases between the germline ends. The CDR3 sequence is 16 residues long. Germline loops: CDR1 MDHEN, CDR2 SYDVKM. This entry is derived from a study of T cell repertoires in cytomegalovirus infection. The overall study: Indicated by public TCR beta signatures were CMV infection and matching HLA type.

General study findings and limits: CMV carriers having the relevant HLA were flagged by cumulative public TCR beta family frequency. CMV-specific TCR beta clonotypes restricted by HLA-C were the ones dominating the ex vivo response.

TCRdb analysed the reads with MiXCR anew, one entry per CDR3 protein. The table lists approximately 260,000 distinct CDR3 sequences, about a sixth of them singletons. This sequence was found in a human donor in good health (CMV status not recorded). Some clones in this sample may be carry-over from other donors' samples. The sequenced sample consisted of CD8+ T cells from PBMCs. The V and J genes are TRBV28 and TRBJ1-3, with D possibly matching TRBD1 (6 bases). The DNA for the CDR3 is TGTGCCAGCAGTACAGCCGGGGACACCTCTGGAAACACCATATATTTT. Translated, it gives CASSTAGDTSGNTIYF.